A selection of T cell receptor beta chains follows, all from one sample in a study of PD-L1 blockade in urothelial cancer. Here immunoSEQ multiplex PCR was the method, and the copy in TCRdb shows in-frame clones only, minus some. The table lists about 88,000 clones, roughly nine tenths of them singletons. Sample: PBMCs, taken around atezolizumab (anti-PD-L1) treatment. These TCRs come from a woman older than 75 with urothelial cancer. The CDR3 runs from the conserved cysteine through the conserved F or W. Only some rows state a clone size, as once, few, many or a class for expanded clones.

J,V,size,CDR3
TRBJ1-2,TRBV27,-,CASSSTGDGYTF
TRBJ1-1,TRBV10-3,-,CAISAGAEGEAFF
TRBJ1-2,TRBV29-1,-,CSVEPTGKDYGYTF
TRBJ2-6,TRBV6-1,-,CASSGVTHANVLTF
TRBJ1-1,TRBV28,-,CASSSLRRLDTEAFF
TRBJ2-2,TRBV6-5,once,CASSAGTGFSGELFF
TRBJ2-4,TRBV28,-,CASSSPGTSGRPNNF
TRBJ1-1,TRBV5-1,-,CASSPQSGNTEAFF
TRBJ2-2,TRBV5-1,-,CASTPGTMTNTGELFF
TRBJ1-5,TRBV5-4,-,CASSLDGPGPQHF
TRBJ2-1,TRBV4-2,-,CASSQASSNEQFF
TRBJ2-6,TRBV9,-,CASSEGGYPSGANVLTF
TRBJ2-5,TRBV5-1,-,CASSLAEGGIETQYF
TRBJ1-1,TRBV19,-,CASTFNGGTEAFF
TRBJ2-3,TRBV5-1,-,CASRSSPDTQYF
TRBJ1-2,TRBV28,few,CASTPPGPIHYGYTF
TRBJ2-7,TRBV10-1,-,CASSETSGASYEQYF
TRBJ2-5,TRBV7-8,once,CASSLVSPSAQYF
TRBJ2-1,TRBV28,-,CASSFLAGENNEQFF
TRBJ2-1,TRBV2,-,CASSDIQGRNEQFF
TRBJ2-5,TRBV5-1,once,CASSLVGVQETQYF
TRBJ1-1,TRBV9,-,CASSVAVDRADTEAFF
TRBJ1-2,TRBV11-3,-,CASSLDRGDGYTF
TRBJ2-7,TRBV27,-,CASSKQGRYEQYF
TRBJ1-2,TRBV19,-,CASRRREWGYGYTF
TRBJ1-2,TRBV6-7,-,CASSYSMAGGGYGYTF
TRBJ1-1,TRBV6-1,-,CASIRPRGENTEAFF
TRBJ1-5,TRBV6-4,-,CASSMGRGQPQHF
TRBJ2-1,TRBV7-7,-,CASSKLAGAGGYYNEQFF
TRBJ2-2,TRBV29-1,once,CSVILGGLSTGELFF
TRBJ1-4,TRBV20-1,-,CSARVDEKLFF
TRBJ2-3,TRBV7-2,-,CASSLVGLAEDTQYF
TRBJ2-3,TRBV6-6,-,CASSYYSGTSGIQYF
TRBJ1-2,TRBV28,-,CASTGGNYGYTF
TRBJ1-1,TRBV21-1,-,CASSKVIREGRGTEAFF
TRBJ2-1,TRBV5-1,-,CASSLDSGGSYNEQFF
TRBJ2-1,TRBV5-1,-,CASSLVSGVYNEQFF
TRBJ1-1,TRBV18,once,CASSPNAPGQNTEAFF
TRBJ1-1,TRBV14,-,CASSTARGYTEAFF
TRBJ1-4,TRBV5-6,-,CASSERGQLDEKLFF
TRBJ1-2,TRBV28,once,CASSSPWGLINYGYTF
TRBJ1-4,TRBV2,-,CASSVLWGGNEKLFF
TRBJ2-1,TRBV27,-,CASSIRLAGGPGSEQFF
TRBJ2-1,TRBV11-1,-,CASSLVLGDRGNEQFF
TRBJ2-6,TRBV6-5,-,CASKRTGSGANVLTF
TRBJ1-5,TRBV5-1,-,CASSPGGSGSNQPQHF
TRBJ2-7,TRBV28,-,CASSFRERPYEQYF
TRBJ2-7,TRBV6-1,few,CASSEWDTYEQYF